This T cell receptor beta chain emerged from a study of beta chain features in type 1 diabetes. Sequenced material consisted of expressed TCRB transcripts (all of the isolated RNA was reverse transcribed). TCRdb's table, derived via immunoSEQ multiplex PCR, lists solely in-frame clones and lacks some. The repertoire includes tens of thousands of clones, roughly a third of them detected once, and approximately 0.46% sits in the top ten. Study findings and constraints: Compared to healthy donors, patients appeared to have naive, central memory and Treg TCRB repertoires that were more alike.

With 4 bases clipped from V and 4 bases from J, the junction kept 10 bases outside the gene matches. The CDR3 contains 16 residues. CDR1 is SGHRS, CDR2 YFSETQ, per germline. This clone was detected only a few times. Its antigen is as yet unknown. The specimen was stem cell memory CD4+ T cells from blood. The receptor was isolated from a woman aged 18-30 years in good health. The V call is TRBV5-1, the J call TRBJ2-1, with 8 bases that match TRBD2. As DNA, the CDR3 is TGCGCCAGCAGCCAAACTAGCGGCGTAATTTACAATGAGCAGTTCTTC. This codes for CASSQTSGVIYNEQFF.